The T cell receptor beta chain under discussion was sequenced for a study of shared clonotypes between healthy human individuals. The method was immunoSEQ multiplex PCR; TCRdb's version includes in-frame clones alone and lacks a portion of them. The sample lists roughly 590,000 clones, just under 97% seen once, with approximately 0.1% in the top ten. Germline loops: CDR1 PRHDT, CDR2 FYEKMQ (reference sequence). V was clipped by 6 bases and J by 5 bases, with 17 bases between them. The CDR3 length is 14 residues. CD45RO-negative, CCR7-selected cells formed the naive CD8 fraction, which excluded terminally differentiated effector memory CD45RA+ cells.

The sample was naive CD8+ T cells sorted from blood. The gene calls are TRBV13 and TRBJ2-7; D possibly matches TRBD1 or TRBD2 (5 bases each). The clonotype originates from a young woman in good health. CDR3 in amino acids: CASSPERGAHEQYF. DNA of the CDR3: TGTGCCAGCAGTCCCGAGAGGGGAGCCCACGAGCAGTACTTC.